The next 19 T cell receptor beta chains were all read from a single sample in a study of blood T cell repertoires in COVID-19. Profiling relied on immunoSEQ multiplex PCR, and the TCRdb table lists in-frame clones only, not all of them. The data show about 70,000 clones, roughly nine tenths seen once. The sample taken for sequencing was peripheral blood. The receptor set was obtained from a man aged 50 to 60 with COVID-19, enrolled during active disease.

The chain links TRBV6-7 to TRBJ2-3; TRBD2 aligns across 9 bases. TRBV6-7 is recorded as an ORF, its role being uncertain. J gave up 2 bases and V 11 bases, and 14 bases lay outside the gene matches. This CDR3 has 16 residues. CDR3 sequence reads: CAVCAGGPRITDTQYF. The CDR3 region has the DNA TGTGCCGTCTGCGCGGGAGGGCCGCGGATCACAGATACGCAGTATTTT.

This chain joins TRBV5-1 and TRBJ1-3; TRBD1 is a possible D gene (5 bases). CDR3 length equals 19 residues. V lost 0 bases and J lost 1, with 20 bases in between. Germline lookup yields CDR1 SGHRS and CDR2 YFSETQ. The CDR3 reads CASSLVGRAQQLSGNTIYF. DNA of the CDR3: TGCGCCAGCAGCTTGGTAGGCAGGGCGCAACAACTTTCTGGAAACACCATATATTTT.

This chain links TRBV6-5 with TRBJ1-6, with 9 bases lining up with TRBD1. Germline loops: CDR1 MNHEY, CDR2 SVGAGI. J was trimmed by 10 bases and V by 6 bases; bases with no gene match: 7. The CDR3 loop spans 14 amino acids. CDR3 residues: CASRPDRGNSPLHF. Written as DNA, the CDR3 is TGTGCCAGCAGACCGGACAGGGGAAACTCACCCCTCCACTTT.

The rearrangement joins TRBV5-1 to TRBJ2-3; 13 bases fit TRBD2. Trimming took 7 bases from V and 3 from J; bases not matched to a gene: 2. Germline values: CDR1 SGHRS, CDR2 YFSETQ. The CDR3 is 14 amino acids. The CDR3 loop reads CASQTSGGTDTQYF. CDR3 in DNA: TGCGCCAGCCAGACTAGCGGGGGGACAGATACGCAGTATTTT.

The rearrangement links TRBV19 to TRBJ2-7, with 9 bases fitting TRBD2. Unmatched junction bases numbered 9, after V lost 1 base and J lost 5 bases. Germline lookup yields CDR1 LNHDA and CDR2 SQIVND (reference sequence). The CDR3 spans 16 residues. Here the CDR3 reads CASSIGRVAGANEQYF. CDR3 sequence (DNA): TGTGCCAGTAGTATAGGACGGGTAGCGGGGGCCAACGAGCAGTACTTC.

Regarding this clone: A read error may be the cause here, since a much bigger clone is one base away. This specimen includes other DNA sequences encoding the same CDR3. The chain employs TRBV28 and TRBJ2-2; 7 nucleotides agree with TRBD1. V lost 3 bases, J lost 0 bases, and 4 bases stayed unmatched. CDR1 MDHEN and CDR2 SYDVKM come from the germline V gene. The CDR3 extends over 16 amino acids. CDR3 nucleotides: TGTGCCAGCAGTTTCCTGGGGACAGCGAACACCGGGGAGCTGTTTTTT. It translates to CASSFLGTANTGELFF.

The chain is built from TRBV6-5 and TRBJ1-1; maybe TRBD1 (5 bases). Germline-derived CDR1 and CDR2 are MNHEY and SVGAGI. Between the trimmed V and J ends, which lost 6 bases and 6 bases, there was a span of 17 bases. The CDR3 contains 14 residues. CDR3 bases: TGTGCCAGCAGAGGCGGGGGTGAGATGGCTGAAGCTTTCTTT. Its protein product is CASRGGGEMAEAFF.

The chain couples TRBV29-1 to TRBJ1-1, with D unclear. Deletions cut 2 bases from V and 2 bases from J, with 9 bases between. This CDR3 is 13 amino acids long. Per germline, CDR1 SQVTM and CDR2 ANQGSEA. The CDR3 reads CSVERGGNTEAFF. The CDR3, as DNA: TGCAGCGTTGAACGGGGAGGAAACACTGAAGCTTTCTTT.

V is TRBV30 and J is TRBJ1-3; D unresolved. CDR3 length: 15 residues. Trimming took off 0 bases at V and 1 base at J, with 10 bases between the two ends. The germline V gene has CDR1 GTSNPN and CDR2 SVGIG (reference sequence). The CDR3 loop is CAWSVSRRSGNTIYF. Written as DNA, the CDR3 is TGTGCCTGGAGTGTATCACGGAGATCTGGAAACACCATATATTTT. Variable domain in full (rest from reference TRBV30 and TRBJ1-3): SQTIHQWPATLVQPVGSPLSLECTVEGTSNPNLYWYRQAAGRGLQLLFYSVGIGQISSEVPQNLSASRPQDRQFILSSKKLLLSDSGFYLCAWSVSRRSGNTIYFGEGSWLTVV.

This clone was seen a single time. This chain joins TRBV9 and TRBJ2-2; D unresolved. CDR3 length: 13 amino acids. Germline CDR1 reads SGDLS; CDR2 reads YYNGEE. Trimming removed 4 bases at V and 5 bases at J, with 9 bases between. Written as DNA, the CDR3 is TGTGCCAGCAGCAGATCAGGTACCGGGGAGCTGTTTTTT. This codes for CASSRSGTGELFF.

The chain employs TRBV15 and TRBJ1-1; no firm D call. The germline gives CDR1 LNHNV, CDR2 YYDKDF (reference sequence). V dropped 1 base and J dropped 1 base, with 19 bases sitting between them. This CDR3 has 18 amino acids. CDR3 sequence reads: CATSRGRGNPDSNTEAFF. The CDR3 DNA follows: TGTGCCACCAGCAGAGGCCGCGGGAATCCTGATTCGAACACTGAAGCTTTCTTT.

This clone was counted once. The chain joins TRBV30 to TRBJ2-5; 12 bases map to TRBD2. V lost 1 base and J lost 5; bases outside the gene matches: 11. Germline CDR1 and CDR2: GTSNPN and SVGIG (reference sequence). This CDR3 contains 17 residues. The CDR3 DNA sequence: TGTGCCTGGAGTGACCCCCTCCCTAGCGGGAGGGGGGAGACCCAGTACTTC. As protein: CAWSDPLPSGRGETQYF.

The CDR3 protein is CASRAGQGYNEQFF. DNA for the CDR3: TGTGCCAGCAGAGCTGGACAGGGCTACAATGAGCAGTTCTTC. The chain couples TRBV5-4 to TRBJ2-1; 8 nucleotides match TRBD1. There are 14 residues in the CDR3. Germline V gene lookup returns CDR1 SGHNT and CDR2 YYREEE (reference sequence). V lost 5 bases, J lost 3 bases, and 4 bases stayed unmatched.

The chain links TRBV5-1 to TRBJ1-1, with 9 bases aligning to TRBD1. V shed 4 bases, J shed 1 base, and the junction held 5 bases outside the gene matches. Germline V gene sequence: CDR1 SGHRS, CDR2 YFSETQ. The CDR3 has 15 amino acids. CDR3 in DNA: TGCGCCAGCAGCGGCACAGGGGGCCCGAACACTGAAGCTTTCTTT. Protein: CASSGTGGPNTEAFF.

The J gene is TRBJ2-4, the V gene TRBV3-1 (or the pseudogene TRBV3-2); a weak D match, TRBD2 (6 bases). With 2 bases removed from V and 9 bases from J, the gap between germline ends came to 17 bases. The CDR3 runs 15 residues. Germline V gene lookup returns CDR1 LGHDT and CDR2 YNNKEL (reference sequence). Here the CDR3 reads CASSQSSGPIGIQYF. CDR3 nucleotides: TGTGCCAGCAGCCAATCGAGCGGGCCAATAGGCATTCAGTACTTC.

The chain uses TRBV9 and TRBJ2-3; 14 positions match TRBD2. The CDR3 contains 19 residues. V lost 0 bases and J lost 8; bases outside the gene matches: 14. CDR1 is SGDLS and CDR2 is YYNGEE in the germline V gene. CDR3 residues: CASSVGGLAGETLAGTQYF. For the CDR3, the DNA is TGTGCCAGCAGCGTAGGGGGACTAGCGGGAGAGACCCTTGCTGGTACGCAGTATTTT.

The V and J genes are TRBV7-3 and TRBJ2-3, with a tentative D call TRBD1 (6 bases). V lost 4 bases and J 4 bases, leaving 15 bases between the germline ends. The length of the CDR3 is 15 residues. Germline V gives CDR1 SGHTA, CDR2 FQGTGA. CDR3: CASSSTGRGSDTQYF. CDR3 nucleotide sequence: TGTGCCAGCAGCTCCACAGGGAGAGGGTCAGATACGCAGTATTTT.

This clone has a handful of counts. V usage is TRBV27 and J usage is TRBJ2-7; perhaps TRBD1 as D (6 bases). Germline CDR1 MNHEY, CDR2 SMNVEV (reference sequence). The germline V and J ends were trimmed by 5 bases and 2 bases, with 16 bases remaining between them. This CDR3 is 15 amino acids long. CDR3 in amino acids: CASSRPSGQTYEQYF. Written as DNA, the CDR3 is TGTGCCAGCAGTCGGCCCTCTGGACAGACCTACGAGCAGTACTTC.

In this sample, this clone turned up a few times. The chain links TRBV7-3 to TRBJ2-5, with a weak D call TRBD2 (6 bases). Trimming stripped 1 base from V and 0 bases from J, with 9 bases between. The length of the CDR3 is 15 residues. Germline V gene sequence: CDR1 SGHTA, CDR2 FQGTGA. CDR3 sequence: CASSLNGRYQETQYF. For the CDR3, the DNA is TGTGCCAGCAGCTTAAATGGGAGGTACCAAGAGACCCAGTACTTC.